This TCR beta chain comes out of a study of shared T cell receptors in the human thymus. This CDR3 is 14 amino acids long. V lost 3 bases to trimming and J lost 7 bases; unmatched junction nucleotides: 6. Germline CDR1 and CDR2: SGHRS and YFSETQ. The assay was immunoSEQ multiplex PCR, and TCRdb's table has in-frame clones only and misses some. The repertoire has more than 550,000 clones, 80% to 90% of them found once; the top ten carry under 0.012%. These data also formed part of another study, on human thymus T cells. That publication notes: Having surgery to correct congenital heart defects, healthy Finnish infants acted as the donors. Unrelated individuals had highly overlapping thymic repertoires, as reported in related research.

The chain joins TRBV5-1 to TRBJ2-3; 9 bases agree with TRBD2. This sequence was found in a girl in the first two years of life with a congenital heart defect. Sequencing was carried out using thymocytes. The CDR3 DNA sequence: TGCGCCAGCAGCTCTACCGGGACTAGCAATACGCAGTATTTT. Protein product: CASSSTGTSNTQYF.